This entry features one T cell receptor (beta chain) sequence. The source of the sample is a study of tumor-infiltrating T cells and Merkel cell polyomavirus. Study summary: The T cells studied were KLL-specific CD8+ cells against Merkel polyomavirus. Follow-up lasted a median roughly 2.5 years (range about 1.1–6.0 years).

Robust Merkel cell polyomavirus Large T antigen positivity by immunohistochemistry was seen in all patients' tumors. Included patients showed over 0.04% KLL-tetramer+ CD8+ T cells in blood and/or TIL. Every patient was Caucasian, with ages from roughly 50 to 85 and median 65. Per germline, CDR1 MNHNY and CDR2 SVGAGI (reference sequence). The CDR3 loop spans 13 amino acids. The J segment lost 4 bases and the V segment lost 6 bases, leaving 2 bases of the junction unmatched. Generated by immunoSEQ multiplex PCR, the TCRdb table keeps only in-frame clones and is missing some. This sample has about 3,000 clones, with almost 85% found just once.

The chain has TRBV6-6 and TRBJ2-3, with 9 bases aligning to TRBD1. This TCR was recovered from a man aged 45-60 years with Merkel cell carcinoma. Sequenced input: tumor tissue. In DNA form, the CDR3 reads TGTGCCAGCAGGGGACAGGGCGCAGATACGCAGTATTTT. Encoded protein: CASRGQGADTQYF.